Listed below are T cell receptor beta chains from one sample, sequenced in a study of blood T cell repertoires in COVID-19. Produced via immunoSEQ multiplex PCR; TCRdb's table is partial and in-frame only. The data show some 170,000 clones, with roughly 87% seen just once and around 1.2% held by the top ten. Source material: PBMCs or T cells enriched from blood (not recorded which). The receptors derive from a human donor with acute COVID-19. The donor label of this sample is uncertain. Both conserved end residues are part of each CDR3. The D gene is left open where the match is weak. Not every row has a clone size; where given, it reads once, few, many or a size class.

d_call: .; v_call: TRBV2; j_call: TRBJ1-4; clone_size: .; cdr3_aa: CASSEAGANNEKLFF; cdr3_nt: TGTGCCAGCAGTGAAGCAGGGGCTAACAATGAAAAACTGTTTTTT
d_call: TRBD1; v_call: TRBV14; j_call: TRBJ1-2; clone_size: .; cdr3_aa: CASSPLHDRGSHGYTF; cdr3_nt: TGTGCCAGCAGTCCACTGCACGACAGGGGGTCACATGGCTACACCTTC
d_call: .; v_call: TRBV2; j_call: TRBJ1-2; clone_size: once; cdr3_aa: CASSTDSYGYTF; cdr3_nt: TGTGCCAGCAGTACGGACAGCTATGGCTACACCTTC
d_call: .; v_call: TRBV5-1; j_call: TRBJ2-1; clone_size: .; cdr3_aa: CASSLEAGLNEQFF; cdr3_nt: TGCGCCAGCAGCTTGGAGGCAGGGCTAAATGAGCAGTTCTTC
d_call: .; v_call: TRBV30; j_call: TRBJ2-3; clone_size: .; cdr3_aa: CAWSSTTADTQYF; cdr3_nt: TGTGCCTGGAGTAGCACTACGGCAGATACGCAGTATTTT
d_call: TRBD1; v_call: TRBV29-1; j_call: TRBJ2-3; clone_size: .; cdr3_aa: CSVGTGRKTDTQYF; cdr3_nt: TGCAGCGTTGGGACAGGGCGGAAGACAGATACGCAGTATTTT
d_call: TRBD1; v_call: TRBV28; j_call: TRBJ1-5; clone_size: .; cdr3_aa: CASSDGTGTYSNQPQHF; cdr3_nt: TGTGCCAGCAGCGATGGGACAGGGACCTATAGCAATCAGCCCCAGCATTTT
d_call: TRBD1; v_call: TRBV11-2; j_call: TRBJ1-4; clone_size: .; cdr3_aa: CASSLPTGGVGEKLFF; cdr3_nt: TGTGCCAGCAGCTTACCTACAGGGGGCGTCGGGGAAAAACTGTTTTTT
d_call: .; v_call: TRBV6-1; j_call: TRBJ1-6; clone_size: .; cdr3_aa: CASSEIGQASPLHF; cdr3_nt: TGTGCCAGCAGTGAAATCGGACAAGCTTCACCCCTCCACTTT
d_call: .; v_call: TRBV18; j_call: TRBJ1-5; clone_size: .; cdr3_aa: CASSPGGVEPQHF; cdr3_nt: TGTGCCAGCTCACCAGGGGGCGTTGAGCCCCAGCATTTT